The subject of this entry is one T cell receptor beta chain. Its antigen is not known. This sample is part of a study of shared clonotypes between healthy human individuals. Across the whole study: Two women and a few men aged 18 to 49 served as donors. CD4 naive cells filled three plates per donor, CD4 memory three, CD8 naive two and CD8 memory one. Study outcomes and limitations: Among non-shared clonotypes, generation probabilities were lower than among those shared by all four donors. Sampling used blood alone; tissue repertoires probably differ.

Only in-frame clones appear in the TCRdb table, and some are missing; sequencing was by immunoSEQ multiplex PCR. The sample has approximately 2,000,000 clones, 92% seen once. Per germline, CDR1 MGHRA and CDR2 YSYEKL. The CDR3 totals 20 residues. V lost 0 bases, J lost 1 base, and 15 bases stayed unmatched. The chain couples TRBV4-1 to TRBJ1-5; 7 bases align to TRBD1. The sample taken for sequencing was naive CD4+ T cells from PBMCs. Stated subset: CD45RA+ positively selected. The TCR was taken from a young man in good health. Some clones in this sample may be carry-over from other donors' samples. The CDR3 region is CASSQDPSDRRGRSNQPQHF. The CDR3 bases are TGCGCCAGCAGCCAAGATCCATCGGACAGGAGGGGCCGGAGCAATCAGCCCCAGCATTTT.